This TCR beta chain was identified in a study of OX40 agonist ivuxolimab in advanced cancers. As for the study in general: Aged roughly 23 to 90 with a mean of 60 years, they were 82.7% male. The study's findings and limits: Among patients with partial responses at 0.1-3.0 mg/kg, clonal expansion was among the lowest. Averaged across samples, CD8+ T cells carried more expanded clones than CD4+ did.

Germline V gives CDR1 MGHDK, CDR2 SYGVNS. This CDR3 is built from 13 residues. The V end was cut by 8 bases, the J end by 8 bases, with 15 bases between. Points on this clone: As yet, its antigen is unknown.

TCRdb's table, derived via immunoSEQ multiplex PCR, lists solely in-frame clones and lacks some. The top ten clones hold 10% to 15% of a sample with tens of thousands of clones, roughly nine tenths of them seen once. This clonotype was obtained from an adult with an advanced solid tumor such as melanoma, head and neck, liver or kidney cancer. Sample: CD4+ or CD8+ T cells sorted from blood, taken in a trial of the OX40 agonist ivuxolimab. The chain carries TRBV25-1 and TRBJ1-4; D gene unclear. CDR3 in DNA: TGTGCCAGCGGGTTAGAGGGAGGGGAAAAACTGTTTTTT. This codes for CASGLEGGEKLFF.